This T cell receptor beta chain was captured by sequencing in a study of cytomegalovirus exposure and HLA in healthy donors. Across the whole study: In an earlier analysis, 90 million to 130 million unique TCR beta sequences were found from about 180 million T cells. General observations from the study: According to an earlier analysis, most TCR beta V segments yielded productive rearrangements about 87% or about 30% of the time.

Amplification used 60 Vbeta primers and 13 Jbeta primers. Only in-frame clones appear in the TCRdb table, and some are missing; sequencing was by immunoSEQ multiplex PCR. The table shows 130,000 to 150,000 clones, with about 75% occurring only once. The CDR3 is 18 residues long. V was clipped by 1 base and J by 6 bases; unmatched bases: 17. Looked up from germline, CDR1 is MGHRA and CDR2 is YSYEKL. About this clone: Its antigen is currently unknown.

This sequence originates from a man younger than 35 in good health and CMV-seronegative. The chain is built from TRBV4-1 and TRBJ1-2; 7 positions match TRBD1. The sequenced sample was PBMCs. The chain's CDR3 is CASSQVHTPPGGVDGYTF. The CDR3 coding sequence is TGCGCCAGCAGCCAAGTCCACACCCCCCCAGGGGGAGTGGATGGCTACACCTTC.